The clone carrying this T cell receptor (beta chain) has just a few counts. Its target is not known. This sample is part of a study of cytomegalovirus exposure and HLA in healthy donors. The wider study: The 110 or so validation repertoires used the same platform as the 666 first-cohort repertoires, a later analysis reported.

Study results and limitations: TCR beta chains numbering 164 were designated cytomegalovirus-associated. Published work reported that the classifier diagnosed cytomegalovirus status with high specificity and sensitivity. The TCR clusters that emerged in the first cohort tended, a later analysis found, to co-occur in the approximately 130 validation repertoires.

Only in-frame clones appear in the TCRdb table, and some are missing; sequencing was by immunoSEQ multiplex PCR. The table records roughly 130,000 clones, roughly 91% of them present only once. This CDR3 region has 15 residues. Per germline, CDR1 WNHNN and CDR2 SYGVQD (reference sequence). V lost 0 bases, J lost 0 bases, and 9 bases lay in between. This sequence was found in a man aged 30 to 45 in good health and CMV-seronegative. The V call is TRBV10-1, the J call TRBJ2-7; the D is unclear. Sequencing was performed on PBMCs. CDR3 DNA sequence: TGCGCCAGCAGTGAGTCACCCTTGAGCTCCTACGAGCAGTACTTC. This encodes CASSESPLSSYEQYF.